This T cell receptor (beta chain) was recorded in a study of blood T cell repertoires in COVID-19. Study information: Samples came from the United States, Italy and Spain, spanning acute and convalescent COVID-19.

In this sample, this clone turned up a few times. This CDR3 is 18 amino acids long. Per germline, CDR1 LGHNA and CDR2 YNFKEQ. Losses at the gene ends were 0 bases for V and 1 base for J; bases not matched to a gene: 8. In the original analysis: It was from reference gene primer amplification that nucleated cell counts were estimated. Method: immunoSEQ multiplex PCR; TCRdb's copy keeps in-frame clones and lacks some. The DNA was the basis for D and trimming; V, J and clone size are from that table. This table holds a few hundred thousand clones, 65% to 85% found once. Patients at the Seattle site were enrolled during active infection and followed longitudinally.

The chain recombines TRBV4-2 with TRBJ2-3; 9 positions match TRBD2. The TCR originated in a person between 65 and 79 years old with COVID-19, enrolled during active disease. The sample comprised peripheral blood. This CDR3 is CASSQDLEASGGTDTQYF. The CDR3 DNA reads TGTGCCAGCAGCCAAGATCTTGAGGCTAGCGGGGGCACAGATACGCAGTATTTT.